This is a list of T cell receptor beta chains from one sample in a study of CD8 T cells in Susac syndrome. Each CDR3 protein is one row after TCRdb ran MiXCR on the immunoSEQ multiplex PCR reads. The sample records about 120,000 distinct CDR3 sequences, 94% being singletons. The sequencing input was CD4+ T cells from PBMCs. These receptors all stem from a human donor in good health. The CDR3 runs from the conserved cysteine through the conserved F or W. Fields, in order: J gene, D gene, V gene, clone size, CDR3 protein, CDR3 DNA. A D gene is named only where the DNA matches it firmly. The size field is filled for only some rows; it gives once, few, many or a size class.

J gene: TRBJ2-3
D gene: .
V gene: TRBV24-1
clone size: .
CDR3 protein: CATSDPGNTQYF
CDR3 DNA: TGTGCCACCAGTGACCCCGGGAATACGCAGTATTTT

J gene: TRBJ1-1
D gene: .
V gene: TRBV3-1
clone size: once
CDR3 protein: CASSTHGTGLDEAFF
CDR3 DNA: TGTGCCAGCAGCACCCACGGCACGGGGCTAGATGAGGCTTTCTTT

J gene: TRBJ2-5
D gene: .
V gene: TRBV12-3/TRBV12-4
clone size: .
CDR3 protein: CASSLGGGETQYF
CDR3 DNA: TGTGCCAGCAGTTTAGGTGGGGGTGAGACCCAGTACTTC

J gene: TRBJ2-7
D gene: TRBD1
V gene: TRBV5-1
clone size: .
CDR3 protein: CASSDGTGVYEQYF
CDR3 DNA: TGCGCCAGCAGCGACGGGACAGGGGTCTACGAGCAGTACTTC

J gene: TRBJ2-2
D gene: TRBD2
V gene: TRBV6-6
clone size: once
CDR3 protein: CATSLAGGTGELFF
CDR3 DNA: TGTGCCACCTCACTAGCGGGAGGCACCGGGGAGCTGTTTTTT

J gene: TRBJ2-7
D gene: .
V gene: TRBV7-6
clone size: once
CDR3 protein: CASSLAGWDGPTYEQYF
CDR3 DNA: TGTGCCAGCAGCTTAGCGGGGTGGGACGGTCCGACCTACGAGCAGTACTTC

J gene: TRBJ1-2
D gene: .
V gene: TRBV5-4
clone size: .
CDR3 protein: CASSGGFGAGDYGYTF
CDR3 DNA: TGTGCCAGCAGCGGTGGGTTCGGAGCGGGTGACTATGGCTACACCTTC

J gene: TRBJ2-7
D gene: TRBD2
V gene: TRBV4-2
clone size: .
CDR3 protein: CASSQGLAAFYEQYF
CDR3 DNA: TGTGCCAGCAGCCAGGGACTAGCGGCCTTCTACGAGCAGTACTTC

J gene: TRBJ2-3
D gene: TRBD2
V gene: TRBV7-2
clone size: .
CDR3 protein: CASSLGGRGTDTQYF
CDR3 DNA: TGTGCCAGCAGCTTAGGGGGGAGGGGCACAGATACGCAGTATTTT

J gene: TRBJ2-7
D gene: .
V gene: TRBV21-1
clone size: .
CDR3 protein: CASNRGSGSYEQYF
CDR3 DNA: TGTGCCAGCAACCGTGGATCTGGGTCCTACGAGCAGTACTTC

J gene: TRBJ2-4
D gene: .
V gene: TRBV6-2/TRBV6-3
clone size: .
CDR3 protein: CASSEHGAKNIQYF
CDR3 DNA: TGTGCCAGCAGTGAACACGGAGCCAAAAACATTCAGTACTTC

J gene: TRBJ1-1
D gene: .
V gene: TRBV5-4
clone size: .
CDR3 protein: CASSGGVSNTEAFF
CDR3 DNA: TGTGCCAGCAGCGGAGGGGTTTCGAACACTGAAGCTTTCTTT

J gene: TRBJ1-1
D gene: .
V gene: TRBV7-3
clone size: .
CDR3 protein: CASSPGSSSTEAFF
CDR3 DNA: TGTGCCAGCAGCCCGGGTTCGTCGAGCACTGAAGCTTTCTTT

J gene: TRBJ1-5
D gene: .
V gene: TRBV25-1
clone size: .
CDR3 protein: CASSEWGNDQPQHF
CDR3 DNA: TGTGCCAGCAGTGAATGGGGGAACGATCAGCCCCAGCATTTT

J gene: TRBJ2-4
D gene: .
V gene: TRBV19
clone size: .
CDR3 protein: CASSYLGPGSIQYF
CDR3 DNA: TGTGCCAGTAGTTATTTAGGGCCTGGGAGCATTCAGTACTTC

J gene: TRBJ1-2
D gene: .
V gene: TRBV20-1
clone size: .
CDR3 protein: CSAIRLLGTTYGYTF
CDR3 DNA: TGCAGTGCTATTAGGCTTCTCGGGACAACCTATGGCTACACCTTC

J gene: TRBJ2-7
D gene: .
V gene: TRBV30
clone size: .
CDR3 protein: CAWENPGGPYEQYF
CDR3 DNA: TGTGCCTGGGAGAATCCCGGGGGACCCTACGAGCAGTACTTC

J gene: TRBJ2-4
D gene: TRBD2
V gene: TRBV29-1
clone size: .
CDR3 protein: CSVEASGSRDIQYF
CDR3 DNA: TGCAGCGTTGAGGCTAGCGGGAGTAGGGACATTCAGTACTTC

J gene: TRBJ2-1
D gene: TRBD2
V gene: TRBV3-1
clone size: .
CDR3 protein: CASSRLAGGMTVNEQFF
CDR3 DNA: TGTGCCAGCAGTCGACTAGCGGGAGGGATGACGGTCAATGAGCAGTTCTTC

J gene: TRBJ2-7
D gene: .
V gene: TRBV7-2
clone size: .
CDR3 protein: CASSLGPPDNTYEQYF
CDR3 DNA: TGTGCCAGCAGCTTAGGTCCCCCGGACAACACCTACGAGCAGTACTTC

J gene: TRBJ2-1
D gene: .
V gene: TRBV20-1
clone size: .
CDR3 protein: CSARVPGRGNEQFF
CDR3 DNA: TGCAGTGCTAGGGTTCCAGGGCGAGGCAATGAGCAGTTCTTC

J gene: TRBJ2-7
D gene: .
V gene: TRBV5-1
clone size: .
CDR3 protein: CASRTAQGSEQYF
CDR3 DNA: TGCGCCAGCCGGACAGCGCAAGGGTCCGAGCAGTACTTC

J gene: TRBJ2-1
D gene: .
V gene: TRBV7-2
clone size: .
CDR3 protein: CASSLWGAGSYNEQFF
CDR3 DNA: TGTGCCAGCAGCTTATGGGGGGCGGGATCCTACAATGAGCAGTTCTTC

J gene: TRBJ1-2
D gene: .
V gene: TRBV3-1
clone size: .
CDR3 protein: CASSQAVYGYTF
CDR3 DNA: TGTGCCAGCAGCCAAGCGGTCTATGGCTACACCTTC

J gene: TRBJ2-2
D gene: TRBD2
V gene: TRBV5-1
clone size: .
CDR3 protein: CASSFGSGRPTGELFF
CDR3 DNA: TGCGCCAGCAGCTTCGGTAGCGGGAGACCTACCGGGGAGCTGTTTTTT

J gene: TRBJ2-1
D gene: TRBD2
V gene: TRBV12-3/TRBV12-4
clone size: .
CDR3 protein: CASSKREGENEQFF
CDR3 DNA: TGTGCCAGCAGTAAGCGGGAGGGTGAGAATGAGCAGTTCTTC

J gene: TRBJ2-2
D gene: .
V gene: TRBV5-4
clone size: .
CDR3 protein: CASSWQPGELFF
CDR3 DNA: TGTGCCAGCAGCTGGCAGCCCGGGGAGCTGTTTTTT

J gene: TRBJ2-7
D gene: TRBD1
V gene: TRBV7-2
clone size: .
CDR3 protein: CASSLEGQGAREQYF
CDR3 DNA: TGTGCCAGCAGCTTAGAAGGACAGGGGGCGCGGGAGCAGTACTTC

J gene: TRBJ2-1
D gene: TRBD1
V gene: TRBV12-3/TRBV12-4
clone size: .
CDR3 protein: CASSPGQPSYNEQFF
CDR3 DNA: TGTGCCAGCAGCCCGGGACAGCCGTCCTACAATGAGCAGTTCTTC

J gene: TRBJ2-1
D gene: TRBD1
V gene: TRBV30
clone size: .
CDR3 protein: CAWNRGQGVGEQFF
CDR3 DNA: TGTGCCTGGAATAGGGGACAGGGGGTGGGTGAGCAGTTCTTC

J gene: TRBJ1-3
D gene: .
V gene: TRBV7-9
clone size: .
CDR3 protein: CASSRRDTARILSGNTIYF
CDR3 DNA: TGTGCCAGCAGCCGCCGGGACACTGCCCGCATTCTCTCTGGAAACACCATATATTTT

J gene: TRBJ1-5
D gene: .
V gene: TRBV30
clone size: .
CDR3 protein: CAWGGQPNQPQHF
CDR3 DNA: TGTGCCTGGGGCGGACAGCCCAATCAGCCCCAGCATTTT

J gene: TRBJ1-4
D gene: .
V gene: TRBV5-1
clone size: .
CDR3 protein: CASSLGDGGWEKLFF
CDR3 DNA: TGCGCCAGCAGCTTGGGGGACGGCGGATGGGAAAAACTGTTTTTT

J gene: TRBJ2-6
D gene: TRBD2
V gene: TRBV11-1
clone size: once
CDR3 protein: CASSLTSGSRGGAGANVLTF
CDR3 DNA: TGTGCCAGCAGCTTGACTAGCGGGAGTAGGGGGGGCGCTGGGGCCAACGTCCTGACTTTC

J gene: TRBJ2-2
D gene: .
V gene: TRBV5-1
clone size: .
CDR3 protein: CASSLVVGNTGELFF
CDR3 DNA: TGCGCCAGCAGCTTGGTCGTGGGGAACACCGGGGAGCTGTTTTTT

J gene: TRBJ2-7
D gene: .
V gene: TRBV20-1
clone size: .
CDR3 protein: CSASARGGHEQYF
CDR3 DNA: TGCAGTGCTAGCGCCAGGGGAGGTCACGAGCAGTACTTC

J gene: TRBJ1-1
D gene: .
V gene: TRBV7-9
clone size: .
CDR3 protein: CASSSGASEAFF
CDR3 DNA: TGTGCCAGCAGCTCCGGGGCCTCAGAAGCTTTCTTT

J gene: TRBJ2-5
D gene: .
V gene: TRBV7-9
clone size: .
CDR3 protein: CASSLLGGVGTQYF
CDR3 DNA: TGTGCCAGCAGCTTATTGGGCGGCGTTGGGACCCAGTACTTC

J gene: TRBJ2-5
D gene: .
V gene: TRBV18
clone size: .
CDR3 protein: CASSPPVPLQETQYF
CDR3 DNA: TGTGCCAGCTCACCACCGGTTCCACTCCAAGAGACCCAGTACTTC

J gene: TRBJ2-1
D gene: TRBD1
V gene: TRBV24-1
clone size: .
CDR3 protein: CATSDLGTDNEQFF
CDR3 DNA: TGTGCCACCAGTGATTTAGGGACAGACAATGAGCAGTTCTTC

J gene: TRBJ2-5
D gene: TRBD2
V gene: TRBV10-3
clone size: .
CDR3 protein: CAIRAQREGLETQYF
CDR3 DNA: TGTGCCATCAGGGCCCAGCGGGAGGGCCTGGAGACCCAGTACTTC

J gene: TRBJ2-3
D gene: TRBD2
V gene: TRBV7-6
clone size: .
CDR3 protein: CASSVSGAPDTQYF
CDR3 DNA: TGTGCCAGCAGCGTTAGCGGGGCCCCAGATACGCAGTATTTT

J gene: TRBJ2-3
D gene: TRBD2
V gene: TRBV30
clone size: .
CDR3 protein: CAWSTLAGDTDTQYF
CDR3 DNA: TGTGCCTGGAGTACACTAGCGGGGGACACAGATACGCAGTATTTT

J gene: TRBJ1-2
D gene: .
V gene: TRBV30
clone size: .
CDR3 protein: CAWGGVQHGYTF
CDR3 DNA: TGTGCCTGGGGAGGCGTGCAGCATGGCTACACCTTC

J gene: TRBJ2-7
D gene: .
V gene: TRBV5-1
clone size: .
CDR3 protein: CASSPAGTSYEQYF
CDR3 DNA: TGCGCCAGCAGCCCAGCCGGGACCTCCTACGAGCAGTACTTC

J gene: TRBJ2-2
D gene: TRBD2
V gene: TRBV28
clone size: .
CDR3 protein: CASSLRLASTGELFF
CDR3 DNA: TGTGCCAGCAGCCTCCGACTAGCATCTACCGGGGAGCTGTTTTTT

J gene: TRBJ1-1
D gene: .
V gene: TRBV10-2
clone size: .
CDR3 protein: CASKAGVNTEAFF
CDR3 DNA: TGCGCCAGCAAGGCAGGGGTGAACACTGAAGCTTTCTTT

J gene: TRBJ2-3
D gene: TRBD2
V gene: TRBV29-1
clone size: once
CDR3 protein: CSARSSGRAPDTQYF
CDR3 DNA: TGCAGCGCCCGAAGTAGCGGGAGGGCCCCAGATACGCAGTATTTT

J gene: TRBJ1-1
D gene: TRBD1
V gene: TRBV2
clone size: .
CDR3 protein: CASPRGQGNTEAFF
CDR3 DNA: TGTGCCAGCCCCAGGGGGCAGGGAAACACTGAAGCTTTCTTT

J gene: TRBJ1-1
D gene: TRBD1
V gene: TRBV19
clone size: .
CDR3 protein: CASSSPGQTNTEAFF
CDR3 DNA: TGTGCCAGTAGTAGTCCGGGACAGACGAACACTGAAGCTTTCTTT

J gene: TRBJ1-1
D gene: TRBD1
V gene: TRBV29-1
clone size: .
CDR3 protein: CSVGDRTNTEAFF
CDR3 DNA: TGCAGCGTCGGGGACAGGACGAACACTGAAGCTTTCTTT

J gene: TRBJ2-2
D gene: .
V gene: TRBV28
clone size: .
CDR3 protein: CASSRPGNTGELFF
CDR3 DNA: TGTGCCAGCAGCCGCCCCGGTAACACCGGGGAGCTGTTTTTT

J gene: TRBJ2-2
D gene: TRBD1
V gene: TRBV5-1
clone size: .
CDR3 protein: CASSLDRGSTGELFF
CDR3 DNA: TGCGCCAGCAGCTTGGACAGGGGATCCACCGGGGAGCTGTTTTTT

J gene: TRBJ2-3
D gene: .
V gene: TRBV7-2
clone size: .
CDR3 protein: CASSLVGTDTQYF
CDR3 DNA: TGTGCCAGCAGCTTAGTTGGCACAGATACGCAGTATTTT

J gene: TRBJ1-2
D gene: .
V gene: TRBV30
clone size: .
CDR3 protein: CAWSVRVNYGYTF
CDR3 DNA: TGTGCCTGGAGTGTAAGAGTTAACTATGGCTACACCTTC

J gene: TRBJ2-3
D gene: .
V gene: TRBV7-9
clone size: .
CDR3 protein: CASSLYRAPTDTQYF
CDR3 DNA: TGTGCCAGCAGCCTGTACAGGGCCCCCACAGATACGCAGTATTTT